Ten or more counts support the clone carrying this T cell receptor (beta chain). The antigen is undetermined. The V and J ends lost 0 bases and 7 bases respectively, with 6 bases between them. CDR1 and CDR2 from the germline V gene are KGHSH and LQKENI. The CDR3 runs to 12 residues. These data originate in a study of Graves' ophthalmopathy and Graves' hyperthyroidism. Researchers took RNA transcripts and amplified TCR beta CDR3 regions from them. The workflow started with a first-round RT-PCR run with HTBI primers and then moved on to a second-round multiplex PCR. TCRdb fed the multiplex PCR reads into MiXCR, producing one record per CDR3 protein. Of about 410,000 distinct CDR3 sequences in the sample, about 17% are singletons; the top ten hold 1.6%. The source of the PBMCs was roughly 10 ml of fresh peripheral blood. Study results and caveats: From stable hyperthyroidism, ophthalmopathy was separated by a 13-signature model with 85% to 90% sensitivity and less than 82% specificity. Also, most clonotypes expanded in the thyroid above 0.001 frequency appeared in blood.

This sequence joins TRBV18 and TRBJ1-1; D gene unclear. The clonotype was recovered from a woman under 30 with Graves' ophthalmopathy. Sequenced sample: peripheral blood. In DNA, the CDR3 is TGTGCCAGCTCACCACCGAACCTTGAAGCTTTCTTT. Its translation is CASSPPNLEAFF.